These 26 T cell receptor beta chains share one sample of origin, sequenced in a study of shared clonotypes between healthy human individuals (TCRdb year 2020). The library was made by the immunoSEQ multiplex PCR assay. The source is immuneACCESS, and TCRdb retained only in-frame sequences with V and J called. Part of the clones is not carried over; for the studies checked, unresolved V genes explain less than half of this, and the remainder is unexplained. The sample table records 1.5 million to 1.9 million clones; about 98% of these occur just once. The ten largest clones represent about 0.42% of the sample. The sequenced material came from naive CD4+ T cells sorted from blood. Interpreted using the paper, the cell subset or site label stands for: CD45RA+ positively selected. The receptor set was obtained from a man aged 30 to 39 in good health.

This chain connects TRBV29-1 to TRBJ2-1, with D possibly matching TRBD2 (5 bases). The CDR3 contains 13 residues. Trimming left V 7 bases short and J 10 bases short, with 20 bases between. From germline, CDR1 is SQVTM and CDR2 ANQGSEA. The CDR3 protein is CSAGGPLTKEQFF. The DNA for the CDR3 is TGCAGCGCTGGAGGACCGCTTACGAAGGAGCAGTTCTTC.

The rearrangement links TRBV29-1 to TRBJ2-5, with D unclear. The length of the CDR3 is 12 residues. Germline-derived CDR1 and CDR2 are SQVTM and ANQGSEA. V shed 7 bases and J shed 4 bases, with 13 bases lying between them. CDR3 protein: CSARPTPETQYF. The CDR3 DNA reads as TGCAGCGCACGACCTACCCCAGAGACCCAGTACTTC.

J is TRBJ2-3 and V is TRBV5-5; the match to TRBD2 covers 14 bases. The V segment lost 5 bases and the J segment 2 bases; nucleotides outside the gene matches: 7. This CDR3 is built from 17 residues. The germline CDR1 and CDR2 sequences are SGHKS and YYEKEE (reference sequence). The CDR3 here is CASRTRLAGGVTDTQYF. CDR3 nucleotides: TGTGCCAGCAGAACCAGACTAGCGGGAGGGGTCACAGATACGCAGTATTTT.

The chain couples TRBV10-3 to TRBJ2-1; 8 bases line up with TRBD2. V shed 8 bases, J shed 4 bases, and the junction held 19 bases outside the gene matches. Germline CDR1 ENHRY, CDR2 SYGVKD. This CDR3 is built from 18 residues. CDR3 protein: CAIGLPTTGRGWYNEQFF. In DNA, the CDR3 is TGTGCCATCGGCTTACCCACTACCGGGAGGGGTTGGTACAATGAGCAGTTCTTC.

The J gene is TRBJ2-3, the V gene TRBV19, with TRBD2 matching over 7 bases. Germline CDR1 and CDR2: LNHDA and SQIVND (reference sequence). This CDR3 is built from 14 residues. V lost 7 bases to trimming and J lost 0 bases; unmatched junction nucleotides: 4. DNA of the CDR3: TGTGCCAGTATGATTAGCGGGAGCACAGATACGCAGTATTTT. The encoded protein is CASMISGSTDTQYF.

This clone was recorded once. The J gene is TRBJ2-1, the V gene TRBV5-1, with D possibly TRBD2 on 6 matching bases. From germline, CDR1 is SGHRS and CDR2 YFSETQ. V lost 1 base, J lost 4 bases, and 15 bases lay in between. The CDR3 extends over 16 amino acids. The CDR3 DNA sequence: TGCGCCAGCAGCTTGATCTCAGCGGGCCTATACAATGAGCAGTTCTTC. The encoded protein is CASSLISAGLYNEQFF.

This clone was observed once. This rearrangement joins TRBV11-2 to TRBJ1-2; D not resolved. Trimming removed 2 bases at V and 3 bases at J, with 13 bases between. The germline CDR1 and CDR2 sequences are SGHAT and FQNNGV. This CDR3 has 15 residues. This CDR3 is CASSLRSRADYGYTF. The CDR3, as DNA: TGTGCCAGCAGCTTACGGTCTAGGGCGGACTATGGCTACACCTTC.

For this clone: This sample also contains other DNA sequences that code for the same CDR3. CDR3 protein: CASSQGDSQETQYF. The CDR3 DNA sequence: TGCGCCAGCAGCCAAGGAGACAGCCAAGAGACCCAGTACTTC. This rearrangement joins TRBV4-1 to TRBJ2-5; a possible D gene is TRBD1 (5 bases). Germline V gene data show CDR1 as MGHRA and CDR2 as YSYEKL. V lost 1 base to trimming and J lost 1 base, with 7 bases between them. The CDR3 is 14 amino acids.

About this clone itself: The sample carries other DNA sequences with the same CDR3. The V gene is TRBV18, the J gene TRBJ2-5; 7 nucleotides match TRBD2. Germline CDR1 is KGHSH and CDR2 is LQKENI. The CDR3 runs 14 residues. J gave up 2 bases and V 3 bases, and 3 bases lay outside the gene matches. The CDR3 bases are TGTGCCAGCTCACCGGGGAGGGGACAAGAGACCCAGTACTTC. Its protein is CASSPGRGQETQYF.

This clone was recorded once. The chain combines TRBV2 with TRBJ1-4; D perhaps matches TRBD1 (5 bases). In germline, CDR1 is SNHLY, CDR2 FYNNEI. Deletions cut 5 bases from V and 6 bases from J, with 16 bases between. The length of the CDR3 is 15 residues. CDR3 bases: TGTGCCAGCAGTACCGGGACCGGGATATATGAAAAACTGTTTTTT. Residues: CASSTGTGIYEKLFF.

The V call is TRBV7-2, the J call TRBJ2-1; 14 positions match TRBD2. J lost 8 bases, V lost 0 bases, and 3 bases had no gene match. This CDR3 has 16 residues. Germline values: CDR1 SGHTA, CDR2 FQGNSA. CDR3 bases: TGTGCCAGCAGCTTAGCGAGACTAGCGGGAGGGCATGAGCAGTTCTTC. As protein: CASSLARLAGGHEQFF.

The rearrangement joins TRBV28 to TRBJ1-2; D uncertain. Germline loops: CDR1 MDHEN, CDR2 SYDVKM. Trimming stripped 1 base from V and 4 bases from J, with 13 bases between. The CDR3 runs to 15 residues. The CDR3 here is CASSLSWDPLYGYTF. For the CDR3, the DNA is TGTGCCAGCAGTTTATCGTGGGATCCCCTCTATGGCTACACCTTC.

V usage is TRBV19 and J usage is TRBJ1-1; weak D call: TRBD1 (5 bases). Trimming removed 3 bases at V and 0 bases at J, with 11 bases between. This CDR3 contains 15 residues. The germline V gene encodes CDR1 LNHDA and CDR2 SQIVND (reference sequence). In nucleotides, the CDR3 is TGTGCCAGTAGTATTGTTCGGGGGATGAACACTGAAGCTTTCTTT. Amino acid sequence: CASSIVRGMNTEAFF.

The rearrangement joins TRBV27 to TRBJ2-3, with D possibly matching TRBD2 (5 bases). CDR3 length: 15 amino acids. V was clipped by 3 bases and J by 1 base, with 11 bases between them. Germline V CDR1 and CDR2: MNHEY, SMNVEV (reference sequence). CDR3 in DNA: TGTGCCAGCAGTTTGAGAAGCGGCCGCACAGATACGCAGTATTTT. Its protein product is CASSLRSGRTDTQYF.

The rearrangement joins TRBV30 to TRBJ2-6; D not resolved. V gave up 7 bases and J gave up 2 bases, with 6 bases separating them. From germline, CDR1 is GTSNPN and CDR2 SVGIG (reference sequence). The CDR3 runs to 12 residues. CDR3 coding DNA: TGTGCCTCGACCCCTGGGGCCAACGTCCTGACTTTC. This encodes CASTPGANVLTF.

J is TRBJ1-3 and V is TRBV5-5; D gene unclear. Looked up from germline, CDR1 is SGHKS and CDR2 is YYEKEE (reference sequence). CDR3 length equals 14 residues. V shed 4 bases and J shed 11 bases, with 19 bases lying between them. The DNA of the CDR3 is TGTGCCAGCAGCGCGTCACCGCTGGAGGGAGCCATATATTTT. Translating it yields CASSASPLEGAIYF.

The chain is built from TRBV10-2 and TRBJ2-1; D might be TRBD1 (6 bases). CDR1 and CDR2 from the germline V gene are WSHSY and SAAADI. The CDR3 loop spans 12 amino acids. Trimming stripped 7 bases from V and 6 bases from J, with 10 bases between. CDR3 loop: CASKKQGNEQFF. For the CDR3, the DNA is TGCGCCAGCAAGAAACAGGGCAATGAGCAGTTCTTC.

The V and J genes are TRBV5-1 and TRBJ1-2, with 7 bases fitting TRBD1. V lost 0 bases and J lost 6; bases outside the gene matches: 2. The length of the CDR3 is 13 residues. Germline V lookup: CDR1 SGHRS, CDR2 YFSETQ. CDR3 sequence (DNA): TGCGCCAGCAGCTTGGGACAGGGCCATGGCTACACCTTC. Protein sequence: CASSLGQGHGYTF.

A word on this clone: Other DNA variants within this sample encode the same CDR3. The chain recombines TRBV28 with TRBJ1-5; weak D call: TRBD1 (6 bases). The germline CDR1 and CDR2 sequences are MDHEN and SYDVKM. The CDR3 has 13 amino acids. The V gene lost 3 bases and the J gene lost 5 bases, with 8 bases spanning the gap. The CDR3 DNA reads TGTGCCAGCAGTTTGCAGGGGCATCAGCCCCAGCATTTT. Translated: CASSLQGHQPQHF.

With regard to this clone: Other DNA variants within this sample encode the same CDR3. The gene calls are TRBV4-3 and TRBJ2-7; no clear D. V lost 0 bases to trimming and J lost 0 bases, with 6 bases between them. Germline CDR1 LGHNA, CDR2 YSLEER. The CDR3 contains 14 residues. The CDR3 DNA reads as TGCGCCAGCAGCCAAGATTTTAGCTCCTACGAGCAGTACTTC. Translated: CASSQDFSSYEQYF.

The V call is TRBV7-2, the J call TRBJ1-2, with TRBD1 matching 7 bases. This CDR3 has 15 amino acids. Trimming at V came to 1 base and at J to 2 bases, leaving 4 bases not matched to a gene. Germline V gene lookup returns CDR1 SGHTA and CDR2 FQGNSA. Written as DNA, the CDR3 is TGTGCCAGCAGCTTAGTAGGACAGGCAAACTATGGCTACACCTTC. This translates into CASSLVGQANYGYTF.

The CDR3 DNA sequence: TGTGCCAGCAGCTTAGTCCCATCTAGCGGGAGCTCCTACAATGAGCAGTTCTTC. It encodes CASSLVPSSGSSYNEQFF. This chain uses TRBV11-2 with TRBJ2-1; 10 positions agree with TRBD2. The germline gives CDR1 SGHAT, CDR2 FQNNGV. The CDR3 totals 18 residues. V shed 1 base, J shed 0 bases, and the junction held 6 bases outside the gene matches.

The V call is TRBV15, the J call TRBJ1-1, with D possibly being TRBD1 (5 bases). V lost 3 bases, J lost 10 bases, and 21 bases lay in between. CDR1 is LNHNV and CDR2 is YYDKDF in the germline V gene (reference sequence). The CDR3 loop spans 15 amino acids. CDR3 loop: CATSSPGPSVGTAFF. CDR3 in DNA: TGTGCCACCAGCAGCCCGGGACCCAGCGTGGGTACAGCTTTCTTT.

This clone appeared a single time. V usage is TRBV6-5 and J usage is TRBJ2-7, with D possibly being TRBD1 (5 bases). Trimming stripped 6 bases from V and 0 bases from J, with 15 bases between. Germline V gene lookup returns CDR1 MNHEY and CDR2 SVGAGI. The CDR3 is 15 residues long. CDR3 bases: TGTGCCAGCAGCCCGAGGTGGGGCTTCTCCTACGAGCAGTACTTC. Its translation is CASSPRWGFSYEQYF.

This clone has only one observation. The CDR3 nucleotides are TGTGCCAGTAGTATAGAGCCGGACAGGGGGGATGAGCAGTTCTTC. Translated: CASSIEPDRGDEQFF. This chain joins TRBV19 and TRBJ2-1, with 10 positions matching TRBD1. V was pared by 0 bases and J by 8 bases, with 4 bases of the junction left unmatched. The CDR3 totals 15 residues. Germline V gene sequence: CDR1 LNHDA, CDR2 SQIVND (reference sequence).

The chain employs TRBV5-4 and TRBJ2-6; D is ambiguous. The germline V gene has CDR1 SGHNT and CDR2 YYREEE (reference sequence). Deletions cut 4 bases from V and 9 bases from J, with 11 bases between. This CDR3 has 13 amino acids. The CDR3: CASSPAPLNVLTF. The CDR3 DNA is TGTGCCAGCAGCCCCGCCCCCCTCAACGTCCTGACTTTC.